The 8 T cell receptor beta chains below were found in one sample sequenced in a study of cytomegalovirus exposure and HLA in healthy donors. Researchers ran the PCR with 60 Vbeta and 13 Jbeta primers. The assay was immunoSEQ multiplex PCR, and TCRdb's table has in-frame clones only and misses some. In the table there are 180,000 or so clones, around 79% of which are singletons. Sequencing was done on a sample of PBMCs. The receptor set was obtained from a man in his fifties in good health and CMV-seropositive.

The rearrangement joins TRBV28 to TRBJ1-5; D is unclear. V shed 7 bases and J shed 0 bases, with 4 bases lying between them. Germline-derived CDR1 and CDR2 are MDHEN and SYDVKM. This CDR3 region has 12 residues. The CDR3: CASTISNQPQHF. DNA for the CDR3: TGTGCCAGCACTATTAGCAATCAGCCCCAGCATTTT.

The rearrangement joins TRBV5-4 to TRBJ2-3; TRBD2 might be the D (5 bases). CDR1 and CDR2 from the germline V gene are SGHNT and YYREEE (reference sequence). The CDR3 runs to 16 residues. V dropped 1 base and J dropped 4 bases, with 16 bases sitting between them. The CDR3 region is CASSLLRTEISDTQYF. CDR3 nucleotide sequence: TGTGCCAGCAGCTTGTTACGGACTGAAATATCAGATACGCAGTATTTT. The full variable domain, rest sourced from reference TRBV5-4 and TRBJ2-3, is ETGVTQSPTHLIKTRGQQVTLRCSSQSGHNTVSWYQQALGQGPQFIFQYYREEENGRGNFPPRFSGLQFPNYSSELNVNALELDDSALYLCASSLLRTEISDTQYFGPGTRLTVL.

The J gene is TRBJ2-5, the V gene TRBV7-8; D possibly corresponds to TRBD1 (6 bases). The germline V gene has CDR1 SGHVS and CDR2 FQNEAQ. There are 13 residues in the CDR3. Trimming cost V 1 base and J 4 bases, with 7 bases left between them. The CDR3 nucleotides are TGTGCCAGCAGCTTAGGGGGGCGAGAGACCCAGTACTTC. Protein: CASSLGGRETQYF.

The rearrangement links TRBV4-2 to TRBJ1-4; 7 bases map to TRBD1. This CDR3 comprises 15 residues. With V trimmed by 1 base and J by 7 bases, 6 bases remained unmatched. Germline V gene sequence: CDR1 LGHNA, CDR2 YNFKEQ. As DNA, the CDR3 is TGTGCCAGCAGCCAAGGTGCGACAGGGCGTGAAAAACTGTTTTTT. Its translation is CASSQGATGREKLFF.

This clone was seen ten or more times. In nucleotides, the CDR3 is TGCGCCAGCAGCCAAATGAGACTAGCTGGAGGAGAACTCAACAATGAGCAGTTCTTC. It is translated as CASSQMRLAGGELNNEQFF. The chain recombines TRBV4-3 with TRBJ2-1, with TRBD2 matching 7 bases. Per germline, CDR1 LGHNA and CDR2 YSLEER. The length of the CDR3 is 19 residues. The J segment lost 5 bases and the V segment lost 2 bases, leaving 18 bases of the junction unmatched.

The rearrangement joins TRBV19 to TRBJ1-1; D uncertain. Trimming stripped 7 bases from V and 4 bases from J, with 7 bases between. CDR3 size: 11 residues. Germline V gene sequence: CDR1 LNHDA, CDR2 SQIVND (reference sequence). The CDR3 DNA sequence: TGTGCCAGTACGGTCTCCACTGAAGCTTTCTTT. Translation: CASTVSTEAFF.

The rearrangement uses TRBV28 and TRBJ1-1, with a weak D call TRBD1 (6 bases). Germline V gene sequence: CDR1 MDHEN, CDR2 SYDVKM. The CDR3 is made up of 14 amino acids. Trimming shortened V by 5 bases and J by 4 bases, and 14 bases separated the two germline ends. The CDR3 coding sequence is TGTGCCAGCAGTAGAGGGGGGACTAGCACTGAAGCTTTCTTT. Translating gives CASSRGGTSTEAFF.

This clone appeared a few times. The chain recombines TRBV5-1 with TRBJ1-2; D uncertain. Germline CDR1 SGHRS, CDR2 YFSETQ. This CDR3 is 15 amino acids long. The germline V and J ends were trimmed by 1 base and 0 bases, with 10 bases remaining between them. This CDR3 is CASSLTVSSNYGYTF. The CDR3, as DNA: TGCGCCAGCAGCTTGACAGTCTCCTCTAACTATGGCTACACCTTC. Full variable domain (missing parts from reference TRBV5-1 and TRBJ1-2): KAGVTQTPRYLIKTRGQQVTLSCSPISGHRSVSWYQQTPGQGLQFLFEYFSETQRNKGNFPGRFSGRQFSNSRSEMNVSTLELGDSALYLCASSLTVSSNYGYTFGSGTRLTVV.